The clone carrying this TCR beta chain was picked up many times. The data derive from a study of T cells in Graves' hyperthyroidism and ophthalmopathy. From RNA transcripts, TCR beta CDR3 regions were amplified. When the TCR CDR3 underwent first-round RT-PCR, the HTBI primer set was used. TCRdb re-called the multiplex PCR reads through MiXCR, storing one row per CDR3 protein. The sample holds nearly 600,000 distinct CDR3 sequences, roughly 14% seen once. V trimming: 4 bases; J trimming: 1 base; junction bases outside the gene matches: 7. Germline V gives CDR1 DFQATT, CDR2 SNEGSKA (reference sequence). The CDR3 extends over 15 amino acids.

The chain recombines TRBV20-1 with TRBJ2-1, with 7 bases identical to TRBD2. The TCR originated in a woman aged 25 to 39 with Graves' hyperthyroidism that later progressed to Graves' ophthalmopathy. The source material was blood. The CDR3 loop reads CSATSFGRSYNEQFF. DNA of the CDR3: TGCAGTGCTACCAGTTTCGGGAGGTCCTACAATGAGCAGTTCTTC.